The source of this T cell receptor beta chain is a study of T-cell memory formation after mild COVID-19. Study observations and caveats: In pre-infection memory, a portion of responding clones appeared, which suggested that cross-reactive memory joined.

Notes on this clonotype: The antigen remains unidentified.

5'RACE primed from the constant segment yielded TCR alpha and TCR beta cDNA libraries bearing sample barcodes and UMIs. MiXCR, run by TCRdb on the 5' RACE reads, gives a single entry per CDR3 protein. The sample yields about 350,000 distinct CDR3 sequences, 25% to 30% seen once. Input material: PBMCs or a T cell subset sorted from them (not recorded which). This receptor was obtained from an adult woman who had mild COVID-19 (a few samples of this study predate the infection). Cell type and time point are not known.

DNA for the CDR3: TGCAGTGCGGGGGGCGACGAGCAGTACTTC. Translation gives CSAGGDEQYF. This rearrangement joins TRBV20-1 to TRBJ2-7, with D perhaps assigned TRBD1 or TRBD2 (6 bases each). The CDR3 is 10 amino acids. V lost 6 bases, J lost 5 bases, and 8 bases lay in between. Germline loops: CDR1 DFQATT, CDR2 SNEGSKA (reference sequence).